The 3 T cell receptor beta chains given below trace back to one sample, sequenced in a study of cytomegalovirus exposure and HLA in healthy donors. Researchers ran the PCR with 60 Vbeta and 13 Jbeta primers. Data came from immunoSEQ multiplex PCR; TCRdb stores just in-frame clones and leaves some out. The data show about 140,000 clones, about 80% seen once. The sequenced material came from PBMCs. The receptors come from a male donor in good health and CMV-seropositive.

The J gene is TRBJ1-2, the V gene TRBV7-9; tentatively, D is TRBD1 (5 bases). This CDR3 is 15 amino acids long. The V gene's germline CDR1 is SEHNR and CDR2 FQNEAQ (reference sequence). Trimming pared 0 bases from V and 2 bases from J, leaving 10 bases between. The CDR3 DNA reads as TGTGCCAGCAGCTTAGCTCCAGGGCCGAACTATGGCTACACCTTC. Amino acids: CASSLAPGPNYGYTF. The variable domain in full, with the rest retrieved from reference TRBV7-9 and TRBJ1-2, is DTGVSQNPRHKITKRGQNVTFRCDPISEHNRLYWYRQTLGQGPEFLTYFQNEAQLEKSRLLSDRFSAERPKGSFSTLEIQRTEQGDSAMYLCASSLAPGPNYGYTFGSGTRLTVV.

V gene TRBV7-8 combines with J gene TRBJ1-5; D is uncertain. V was trimmed by 2 bases and J by 7 bases, leaving 15 bases between them. Looked up from germline, CDR1 is SGHVS and CDR2 is FQNEAQ. This CDR3 is built from 15 residues. CDR3 sequence (DNA): TGTGCCAGCAGCTTAATAGGAGGCGGGCCCCAGCCCCAGCATTTT. As protein: CASSLIGGGPQPQHF.

The gene calls are TRBV5-5 and TRBJ2-1; 7 positions match TRBD1. V was clipped by 4 bases and J by 2 bases; unmatched bases: 6. The CDR3 contains 15 residues. Germline values: CDR1 SGHKS, CDR2 YYEKEE (reference sequence). The CDR3 sequence: CASSAGTVPYNEQFF. CDR3 bases: TGTGCCAGCAGCGCCGGGACAGTCCCCTACAATGAGCAGTTCTTC.